The T cell receptor (beta chain) described here comes from a study of cytomegalovirus exposure and HLA in healthy donors. This CDR3 region has 15 residues. With 5 bases clipped from V and 1 base from J, the junction kept 7 bases outside the gene matches. The germline CDR1 and CDR2 sequences are MDHEN and SYDVKM. PCR involved 60 Vbeta and 13 Jbeta primers. Measured with immunoSEQ multiplex PCR; TCRdb has only the in-frame clones, and not every one. In the table there are 150,000 to 200,000 clones, roughly 86% of which are singletons. The clonotype was recovered from a woman aged 18 to 35 in good health and CMV-seronegative. The chain combines TRBV28 with TRBJ2-7; the match to TRBD1 covers 8 bases. Source material: PBMCs. In nucleotides, the CDR3 is TGTGCCAGCAGTCTGGCAGGGGGCGATTCCTACGAGCAGTACTTC. Translated, it gives CASSLAGGDSYEQYF. Looking up the rest from reference TRBV28 and TRBJ2-7 gives the full variable domain: DVKVTQSSRYLVKRTGEKVFLECVQDMDHENMFWYRQDPGLGLRLIYFSYDVKMKEKGDIPEGYSVSREKKERFSLILESASTNQTSMYLCASSLAGGDSYEQYFGPGTRLTVT.